This TCR beta chain was sequenced for a study of CD8 T cells in ankylosing spondylitis. General study points: CD8+ cells made up the disease-linked clones, which were relatively rare in peripheral blood.

TCRdb processed the 5' RACE reads anew with MiXCR; each CDR3 protein has one entry. This table holds about 36,000 distinct CDR3 sequences, 11% found once. Comment on this clonotype: What it binds is unknown.

This CDR3 is built from 15 residues. The germline V gene encodes CDR1 MNHEY and CDR2 SVGEGT. J was trimmed by 5 bases and V by 6 bases; bases with no gene match: 10. The TCR comes from a male donor with ankylosing spondylitis. J is TRBJ2-5 and V is TRBV6-2 or TRBV6-3; 9 bases align to TRBD2. Sequencing used synovial fluid, either unsorted or a sorted T cell fraction (not recorded which). The CDR3 DNA follows: TGTGCCAGCAGACGATTTAGCGGGAGCGGGGAGACCCAGTACTTC. It yields the protein CASRRFSGSGETQYF.